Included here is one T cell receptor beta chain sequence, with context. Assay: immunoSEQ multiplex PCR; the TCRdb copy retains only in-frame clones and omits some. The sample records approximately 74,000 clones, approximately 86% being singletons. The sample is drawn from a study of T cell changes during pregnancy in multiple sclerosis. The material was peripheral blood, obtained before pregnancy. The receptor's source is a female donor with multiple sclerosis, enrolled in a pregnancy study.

The CDR3 reads CASSNPPGAGANVLTF. CDR3 sequence (DNA): TGTGCCAGTTCGAACCCCCCAGGGGCTGGGGCCAACGTCCTGACTTTC. This chain uses TRBV19 with TRBJ2-6; a weak D match, TRBD1 (6 bases). V gave up 8 bases and J gave up 2 bases, with 16 bases separating them. Looked up from germline, CDR1 is LNHDA and CDR2 is SQIVND (reference sequence). The CDR3 length is 16 residues.